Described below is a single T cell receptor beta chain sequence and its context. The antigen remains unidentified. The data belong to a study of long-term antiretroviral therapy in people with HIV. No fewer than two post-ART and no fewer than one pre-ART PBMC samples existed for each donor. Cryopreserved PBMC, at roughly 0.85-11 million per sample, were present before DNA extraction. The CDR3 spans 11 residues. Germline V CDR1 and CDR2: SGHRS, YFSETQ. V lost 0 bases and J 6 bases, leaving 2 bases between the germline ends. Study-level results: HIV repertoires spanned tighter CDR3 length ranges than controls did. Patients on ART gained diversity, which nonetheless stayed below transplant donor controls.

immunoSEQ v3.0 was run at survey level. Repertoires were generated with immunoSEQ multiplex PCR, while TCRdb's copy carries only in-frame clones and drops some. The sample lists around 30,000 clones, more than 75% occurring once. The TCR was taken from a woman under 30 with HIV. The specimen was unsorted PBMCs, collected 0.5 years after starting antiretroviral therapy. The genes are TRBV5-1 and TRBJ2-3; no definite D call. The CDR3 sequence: CASSLVDTQYF. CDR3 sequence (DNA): TGCGCCAGCAGCTTGGTTGATACGCAGTATTTT.